Listed below are T cell receptor beta chains from one sample, sequenced in a study of T cells in tumors after PD-1 blockade. Clones were sequenced by immunoSEQ multiplex PCR, and TCRdb holds only the in-frame ones, with some missing. The table records roughly 9,300 clones, 50% to 70% of them present only once. Sequencing was performed on tumor tissue, taken after anti-PD-1 treatment. The receptors were sampled from a human donor with basal cell carcinoma. CDR3s include the opening cysteine and the closing phenylalanine or tryptophan. The D gene is left open where the match is weak. Size tells how often a clone was seen (once, few, many) or the class of an expanded clone, and some rows leave it out.

CDR3: CASSFLEGSYNEQFF
DNA: TGTGCCAGCAGCTTTCTGGAGGGGTCCTACAATGAGCAGTTCTTC
V: TRBV5-6
D: NA
J: TRBJ2-1
size: few

CDR3: CASSTSGTGSYNEQFF
DNA: TGTGCCAGCAGTACCTCAGGGACAGGCTCCTACAATGAGCAGTTCTTC
V: TRBV6-2/TRBV6-3
D: TRBD1
J: TRBJ2-1
size: NA

CDR3: CASSPRDLNSAKNIQYF
DNA: TGTGCCAGCAGCCCCCGGGACCTCAATTCTGCCAAAAACATTCAGTACTTC
V: TRBV6-2/TRBV6-3
D: NA
J: TRBJ2-4
size: NA

CDR3: CASSPEQGVTDTQYF
DNA: TGTGCCAGCTCACCCGAACAGGGAGTCACAGATACGCAGTATTTT
V: TRBV18
D: NA
J: TRBJ2-3
size: few

CDR3: CASSLDHTDTQYF
DNA: TGTGCCAGCAGCTTAGACCACACAGATACGCAGTATTTT
V: TRBV7-8
D: NA
J: TRBJ2-3
size: NA

CDR3: CASSRHLGTEAPEQYF
DNA: TGTGCCAGCAGCCGACACCTCGGGACAGAGGCACCAGAGCAGTACTTC
V: TRBV28
D: TRBD1
J: TRBJ2-7
size: NA

CDR3: CATGFHRAMNEQFF
DNA: TGTGCCACGGGGTTCCACAGGGCTATGAATGAGCAGTTCTTC
V: TRBV15
D: NA
J: TRBJ2-1
size: NA

CDR3: CAGSIRQAETQYF
DNA: TGTGCCGGTAGTATAAGGCAGGCGGAGACCCAGTACTTC
V: TRBV19
D: NA
J: TRBJ2-5
size: NA

CDR3: CASSVAEGGPTDTQYF
DNA: TGTGCCAGCAGCGTAGCTGAGGGAGGGCCAACAGATACGCAGTATTTT
V: TRBV9
D: TRBD2
J: TRBJ2-3
size: NA

CDR3: CASSLPRQGWAYNSPLHF
DNA: TGTGCCAGCAGCCTACCCCGACAGGGTTGGGCCTATAATTCACCCCTCCACTTT
V: TRBV7-2
D: TRBD1
J: TRBJ1-6
size: NA

CDR3: CASSVGVGGGRTDTQYF
DNA: TGTGCCAGCAGCGTAGGAGTTGGGGGCGGCCGCACAGATACGCAGTATTTT
V: TRBV9
D: NA
J: TRBJ2-3
size: NA

CDR3: CASSGQSPSYEQYF
DNA: TGTGCCAGCAGCGGCCAATCCCCTTCCTACGAGCAGTACTTC
V: TRBV5-6
D: NA
J: TRBJ2-7
size: few

CDR3: CATSDPTFEKGYTF
DNA: TGTGCCACCAGTGATCCGACATTTGAAAAGGGCTACACCTTC
V: TRBV24-1
D: NA
J: TRBJ1-2
size: few

CDR3: CASSQARVSGANTQYF
DNA: TGCGCCAGCAGCCAAGCCAGGGTAAGCGGGGCAAATACGCAGTATTTT
V: TRBV4-3
D: TRBD2
J: TRBJ2-3
size: NA

CDR3: CASSLGGANLGTQYF
DNA: TGCGCCAGCAGCTTGGGCGGGGCGAATCTTGGGACCCAGTACTTC
V: TRBV5-1
D: NA
J: TRBJ2-5
size: NA

CDR3: CASSPGAAWYEKLFF
DNA: TGTGCCAGCAGCCCAGGGGCCGCCTGGTACGAAAAACTGTTTTTT
V: TRBV9
D: NA
J: TRBJ1-4
size: NA

CDR3: CASSLRVETQYF
DNA: TGTGCCAGCAGTTTAAGGGTGGAGACCCAGTACTTC
V: TRBV12-3/TRBV12-4
D: NA
J: TRBJ2-5
size: medium-sized

CDR3: CASSQGSSSHSPGELFF
DNA: TGCGCCAGCAGCCAAGGGTCGTCTAGTCACTCCCCCGGGGAGCTGTTTTTT
V: TRBV4-3
D: NA
J: TRBJ2-2
size: NA

CDR3: CASSQSAGEGYTF
DNA: TGTGCCAGCAGCCAGAGCGCAGGGGAAGGCTACACCTTC
V: TRBV11-3
D: NA
J: TRBJ1-2
size: NA

CDR3: CASSLEGDRAYNEQFF
DNA: TGTGCCAGCAGCTTAGAGGGGGACAGGGCCTACAATGAGCAGTTCTTC
V: TRBV7-9
D: TRBD1
J: TRBJ2-1
size: NA

CDR3: CASSLSPTGFGANVLTF
DNA: TGTGCCAGCAGTTTATCCCCAACAGGTTTCGGGGCCAACGTCCTGACTTTC
V: TRBV27
D: NA
J: TRBJ2-6
size: NA

CDR3: CASSRGQGLYNEQFF
DNA: TGTGCCAGCAGCAGAGGACAGGGTTTATACAATGAGCAGTTCTTC
V: TRBV7-2
D: TRBD1
J: TRBJ2-1
size: NA

CDR3: CASSSPDSTDTQYF
DNA: TGTGCCAGCAGCTCACCTGACAGCACAGATACGCAGTATTTT
V: TRBV7-2
D: NA
J: TRBJ2-3
size: NA

CDR3: CASSPPLGTSTDTQYF
DNA: TGTGCCAGCTCACCACCGCTAGGGACTAGCACAGATACGCAGTATTTT
V: TRBV18
D: NA
J: TRBJ2-3
size: NA

CDR3: CASSWAGDMITNTEAFF
DNA: TGCGCCAGCAGCTGGGCCGGGGACATGATAACGAACACTGAAGCTTTCTTT
V: TRBV5-1
D: NA
J: TRBJ1-1
size: NA

CDR3: CASSMRGAGELFF
DNA: TGTGCCAGTAGTATGAGGGGGGCCGGGGAGCTGTTTTTT
V: TRBV19
D: NA
J: TRBJ2-2
size: NA

CDR3: CASSLPSTETQYF
DNA: TGTGCCAGCAGTTTACCCTCGACAGAGACCCAGTACTTC
V: TRBV28
D: NA
J: TRBJ2-5
size: NA

CDR3: CASTWGRDYNEQFF
DNA: TGTGCCAGCACCTGGGGCAGAGACTACAATGAGCAGTTCTTC
V: TRBV6-5
D: NA
J: TRBJ2-1
size: NA

CDR3: CASSPGTPGADTQYF
DNA: TGTGCCAGCAGCCCCGGGACTCCCGGGGCAGATACGCAGTATTTT
V: TRBV11-3
D: NA
J: TRBJ2-3
size: few

CDR3: CASSFQHQFPYEQYF
DNA: TGTGCCAGCAGTTTTCAACACCAATTTCCCTACGAGCAGTACTTC
V: TRBV28
D: NA
J: TRBJ2-7
size: NA

CDR3: CASSQVSQIVTEAFF
DNA: TGCGCCAGCAGCCAAGTCAGTCAGATTGTCACTGAAGCTTTCTTT
V: TRBV4-3
D: NA
J: TRBJ1-1
size: NA

CDR3: CASSGRDSPTGELFF
DNA: TGTGCCAGTAGTGGCAGGGACAGCCCTACCGGGGAGCTGTTTTTT
V: TRBV19
D: TRBD1
J: TRBJ2-2
size: NA

CDR3: CASSRVVGGAVEFF
DNA: TGTGCCAGCAGCCGCGTGGTCGGGGGGGCGGTCGAGTTCTTC
V: TRBV7-2
D: TRBD2
J: TRBJ2-1
size: NA

CDR3: CASSLYGFDEQYF
DNA: TGTGCCAGCAGTTTGTACGGTTTTGACGAGCAGTACTTC
V: TRBV27
D: NA
J: TRBJ2-7
size: NA

CDR3: CASSLGRWNEQFF
DNA: TGTGCCAGCAGCTTAGGGAGGTGGAATGAGCAGTTCTTC
V: TRBV7-2
D: NA
J: TRBJ2-1
size: NA

CDR3: CASSTWGRGTGGHEQYF
DNA: NA
V: TRBV21-1
D: NA
J: TRBJ2-7
size: few

CDR3: CASSQLAGGSSYEQYF
DNA: TGCGCCAGCAGCCAGCTAGCGGGGGGGAGCTCCTACGAGCAGTACTTC
V: TRBV4-3
D: TRBD2
J: TRBJ2-7
size: NA

CDR3: CASSLSGANVLTF
DNA: TGTGCCAGCAGTCTGTCGGGGGCCAACGTCCTGACTTTC
V: TRBV5-6
D: NA
J: TRBJ2-6
size: NA

CDR3: CASSQGLGTDTQYF
DNA: TGCGCCAGCAGCCAGGGGCTTGGCACAGATACGCAGTATTTT
V: TRBV5-1
D: NA
J: TRBJ2-3
size: NA

CDR3: CASTGVAGGTDTQYF
DNA: TGTGCCAGCACTGGGGTAGCGGGGGGCACAGATACGCAGTATTTT
V: TRBV6-5
D: TRBD2
J: TRBJ2-3
size: NA

CDR3: CASSFRSGLVHF
DNA: TGTGCCAGCAGTTTCAGGTCGGGGCTGGTCCACTTT
V: TRBV12-3/TRBV12-4
D: NA
J: TRBJ1-6
size: NA

CDR3: CASSWYRGHVAFF
DNA: TGTGCCAGCAGTTGGTACAGGGGGCATGTAGCTTTCTTT
V: TRBV27
D: TRBD1
J: TRBJ1-1
size: few

CDR3: CASSFPLNTGELFF
DNA: TGTGCCAGCAGTTTCCCCCTTAACACCGGGGAGCTGTTTTTT
V: TRBV28
D: NA
J: TRBJ2-2
size: NA

CDR3: CASSLVPSGHSYEQYF
DNA: TGTGCCAGCAGCTTGGTGCCCAGCGGGCACTCCTACGAGCAGTACTTC
V: TRBV5-6
D: NA
J: TRBJ2-7
size: NA

CDR3: CASSQDWSGRSQYF
DNA: TGTGCCAGCAGCCAAGATTGGAGCGGGAGGAGTCAGTACTTC
V: TRBV3-1/TRBV3-2
D: TRBD2
J: TRBJ2-5
size: NA